The 17 T cell receptor beta chains below all came from one sample that was sequenced in a study of blood T cell repertoires in COVID-19. Repertoires were generated with immunoSEQ multiplex PCR, while TCRdb's copy carries only in-frame clones and drops some. The sample lists some 20,000 clones, roughly 90% occurring once. Input material: peripheral blood. Source of these receptors: a woman aged 55-69 years with active COVID-19.

The chain uses TRBV6-5 and TRBJ2-2, with a tentative D call TRBD1 (6 bases). The germline V gene has CDR1 MNHEY and CDR2 SVGAGI. With 10 bases removed from V and 2 bases from J, the gap between germline ends came to 11 bases. The CDR3 extends over 13 amino acids. CDR3: CATGTLNTGELFF. CDR3 bases: TGTGCCACCGGGACACTCAACACCGGGGAGCTGTTTTTT.

This sequence joins TRBV10-3 and TRBJ2-1; D is possibly TRBD2 (5 bases). The length of the CDR3 is 16 residues. Germline-derived CDR1 and CDR2 are ENHRY and SYGVKD. V was trimmed by 7 bases and J by 0 bases, leaving 16 bases between them. Here the CDR3 reads CAINPSLVRSYNEQFF. The CDR3 nucleotides read TGTGCCATCAACCCTTCACTAGTGCGCTCCTACAATGAGCAGTTCTTC.

The rearrangement joins TRBV18 to TRBJ1-5, with D tentatively TRBD1 (6 bases). The CDR3 spans 13 residues. The V gene's germline CDR1 is KGHSH and CDR2 LQKENI. Between the trimmed V and J ends, which lost 4 bases and 7 bases, there was a span of 11 bases. In DNA, the CDR3 is TGTGCCAGCTCACAGGGGGGGGAACAGCCCCAGCATTTT. Translating it yields CASSQGGEQPQHF.

The CDR3 loop reads CASSLGGQASTEAFF. The DNA of the CDR3 is TGTGCCAGCAGTTTAGGCGGGCAGGCGTCCACTGAAGCTTTCTTT. This chain connects TRBV27 to TRBJ1-1; D is unresolved. This CDR3 is built from 15 residues. Germline V CDR1 and CDR2: MNHEY, SMNVEV (reference sequence). The V end was cut by 2 bases, the J end by 4 bases, with 14 bases between.

The chain recombines TRBV19 with TRBJ1-1; D possibly corresponds to TRBD1 (5 bases). The CDR3 covers 16 residues. Germline CDR1 is LNHDA and CDR2 is SQIVND (reference sequence). V was cut by 4 bases and J by 4 bases, with 19 bases left in between. DNA of the CDR3: TGTGCCAGTAGTACCCTGACAGCAGCGGGAGCCACTGAAGCTTTCTTT. It encodes CASSTLTAAGATEAFF.

Written as DNA, the CDR3 is TGTGCCAGCAGGGAGGTTCCAAATCAGCCCCAGCATTTT. Amino acids: CASREVPNQPQHF. The V and J genes are TRBV6-5 and TRBJ1-5; no clear D gene. The CDR3 extends over 13 amino acids. Germline V gene data show CDR1 as MNHEY and CDR2 as SVGAGI. V was cut by 6 bases and J by 4 bases, with 10 bases left in between.

The CDR3 loop reads CAISERLAGSEGETQYF. The CDR3 region has the DNA TGTGCCATCAGTGAGAGGCTAGCGGGGTCAGAGGGGGAGACCCAGTACTTC. This rearrangement joins TRBV10-3 to TRBJ2-5, with TRBD2 identical over 9 bases. CDR3 length equals 17 residues. The germline CDR1 and CDR2 sequences are ENHRY and SYGVKD. Losses at the gene ends were 2 bases for V and 5 bases for J; bases not matched to a gene: 12.

V gene TRBV6-2 or TRBV6-3 combines with J gene TRBJ2-3; possibly TRBD2 for D (5 bases). V was clipped by 4 bases and J by 4 bases, with 12 bases between them. CDR3 length equals 14 residues. Germline V gene data show CDR1 as MNHEY and CDR2 as SVGEGT. CDR3 region: CASSSGLPSDTQYF. The CDR3 DNA sequence: TGTGCCAGCAGTTCCGGACTGCCCTCAGATACGCAGTATTTT.

The J gene is TRBJ1-5, the V gene TRBV5-6; 9 nucleotides agree with TRBD1. The CDR3 contains 18 residues. The V segment lost 1 base and the J segment 0 bases; nucleotides outside the gene matches: 8. Germline CDR1 is SGHDT and CDR2 is YYEEEE. CDR3 coding DNA: TGTGCCAGCAGCTTGAGGGGACAGGGTATTGATAGCAATCAGCCCCAGCATTTT. Amino acid sequence: CASSLRGQGIDSNQPQHF.

The V and J genes are TRBV5-1 and TRBJ1-4, with unresolved D. V was clipped by 0 bases and J by 3 bases, with 9 bases between them. Germline V CDR1 and CDR2: SGHRS, YFSETQ. The CDR3 contains 15 residues. In DNA, the CDR3 is TGCGCCAGCAGCTTGGTTGGTACAGCTAATGAAAAACTGTTTTTT. It translates to CASSLVGTANEKLFF.

J is TRBJ2-7 and V is TRBV5-6, with a tentative D call TRBD1 (5 bases). The germline V and J ends were trimmed by 3 bases and 4 bases, with 8 bases remaining between them. Germline V gene lookup returns CDR1 SGHDT and CDR2 YYEEEE. This CDR3 is built from 12 residues. The CDR3 here is CASSWGQYEQYF. In DNA, the CDR3 is TGTGCCAGCAGCTGGGGCCAATACGAGCAGTACTTC.

J is TRBJ1-2 and V is TRBV19; 7 bases fit TRBD1. CDR1 and CDR2 from the germline V gene are LNHDA and SQIVND (reference sequence). This CDR3 contains 14 residues. V gave up 7 bases and J gave up 5 bases; unmatched junction bases: 10. This chain's CDR3 is CASKGAHRAYGYTF. CDR3 bases: TGTGCCAGTAAGGGGGCACACAGGGCATATGGCTACACCTTC.

J is TRBJ2-2 and V is TRBV7-8; TRBD2 aligns across 7 bases. V was clipped by 5 bases and J by 1 base; unmatched bases: 10. CDR1 and CDR2 (germline): SGHVS, FQNEAQ. This CDR3 has 17 residues. The CDR3 protein is CASSPPRTGGNTGELFF. DNA for the CDR3: TGTGCCAGCAGCCCTCCCCGGACGGGGGGGAACACCGGGGAGCTGTTTTTT.

The CDR3 reads CASSPPSRGFNQPQHF. CDR3 nucleotide sequence: TGTGCCAGCTCACCACCGTCCAGGGGATTCAATCAGCCCCAGCATTTT. The rearrangement uses TRBV18 and TRBJ1-5; D possibly corresponds to TRBD1 (6 bases). V was trimmed by 0 bases and J by 3 bases, leaving 12 bases between them. Germline V CDR1 and CDR2: KGHSH, LQKENI. The CDR3 extends over 16 amino acids.

The V and J genes are TRBV6-1 and TRBJ2-1; TRBD1 might be the D (6 bases). V was cut by 2 bases and J by 7 bases, with 12 bases left in between. CDR1 is MNHNS, CDR2 SASEGT, per germline. CDR3 length: 14 residues. The CDR3 is CASSEPAGANEQFF. The CDR3 bases are TGTGCCAGCAGTGAACCCGCAGGGGCAAATGAGCAGTTCTTC.

CDR3 coding DNA: TGTGCCAGTAAGGGGGGGTTAGTGTCCCCCGAAGAGACCCAGTACTTC. This translates into CASKGGLVSPEETQYF. The chain employs TRBV19 and TRBJ2-5; possible D gene TRBD2, 7 bases. The CDR3 runs to 16 residues. V was clipped by 7 bases and J by 3 bases, with 21 bases between them. CDR1 LNHDA and CDR2 SQIVND come from the germline V gene (reference sequence).

The chain carries TRBV3-1 (or the pseudogene TRBV3-2) and TRBJ2-4; D gene unclear. The CDR3 sequence is 15 residues long. CDR1 and CDR2 from the germline V gene are LGHDT and YNNKEL (reference sequence). The V gene lost 4 bases and the J gene lost 0 bases, with 10 bases spanning the gap. Written as DNA, the CDR3 is TGTGCCAGCAGCCCGGGTAGTCAAGCCAAAAACATTCAGTACTTC. Its translation is CASSPGSQAKNIQYF.